The clone carrying this T cell receptor (beta chain) has more than one count but fewer than ten. Each CDR3 protein is one row after TCRdb ran MiXCR on the 5' RACE reads. This table holds more than 200,000 distinct CDR3 sequences, around 9.6% found once. The data originate from a study of identical twins. CDR1 is DFQATT and CDR2 is SNEGSKA in the germline V gene (reference sequence). Trimming pared 4 bases from V and 4 bases from J, leaving 13 bases between. This CDR3 is 13 amino acids long. The genes are TRBV20-1 and TRBJ1-2; D gene unclear. This TCR was sampled from a woman between 18 and 30 years old in good health. Sequenced: memory (CD45RO+) T cells sorted from blood. CDR3 sequence: CSAMREVVYGYTF. The CDR3 DNA is TGCAGTGCTATGAGAGAGGTCGTCTATGGCTACACCTTC.